These 9 T cell receptor beta chains originate from one sample sequenced in a study of beta chain features in type 1 diabetes. Every bit of the isolated RNA underwent reverse transcription, so sequencing read expressed TCRB transcripts. Here immunoSEQ multiplex PCR was the method, and the copy in TCRdb shows in-frame clones only, minus some. The profile shows around 300,000 clones, 14% of them singletons. The sequencing sample was made of central memory CD4+ T cells from blood. These receptors were collected from a man aged 25 to 40 in good health.

The V gene is TRBV9, the J gene TRBJ2-5, with D perhaps matching TRBD2 (5 bases). The germline V gene has CDR1 SGDLS and CDR2 YYNGEE. Trimming shortened V by 0 bases and J by 5 bases, and 8 bases separated the two germline ends. The CDR3 has 13 residues. In DNA, the CDR3 is TGTGCCAGCAGCGTAGCCCCGGGGGAGACCCAGTACTTC. This encodes CASSVAPGETQYF.

The CDR3 sequence is CASSQDIAGGSGNEQFF. CDR3 in DNA: TGCGCCAGCAGCCAAGATATTGCGGGAGGCTCCGGGAATGAGCAGTTCTTC. The chain uses TRBV4-3 and TRBJ2-1, with 8 bases fitting TRBD2. From germline, CDR1 is LGHNA and CDR2 YSLEER. The CDR3 length is 17 residues. V lost 0 bases and J lost 7; bases outside the gene matches: 11.

In its sample, this clone was seen a few times. The rearrangement uses TRBV9 and TRBJ1-1; 8 bases are a match to TRBD1. The V gene end was trimmed by 3 bases and the J gene end by 10 bases; junction bases not matched to a gene: 11. The germline V gene has CDR1 SGDLS and CDR2 YYNGEE. The CDR3 extends over 14 amino acids. The CDR3 sequence: CASSDAGTGISAFF. For the CDR3, the DNA is TGTGCCAGCAGCGACGCCGGGACAGGCATCTCAGCTTTCTTT.

This clone showed up just a few times. The same CDR3 is also encoded by other DNA sequences in this sample. This chain links TRBV7-2 with TRBJ2-3; TRBD2 matches at 8 bases. The CDR3 runs to 14 residues. J lost 4 bases, V lost 1 base, and 1 base had no gene match. CDR1 and CDR2 (germline): SGHTA, FQGNSA. The DNA for the CDR3 is TGTGCCAGCAGCTTAGGTAGCGGGGCAGATACGCAGTATTTT. Its translation: CASSLGSGADTQYF.

The V and J genes are TRBV11-2 and TRBJ2-1, with 12 bases identical to TRBD2. The CDR3 totals 15 residues. Losses at the gene ends were 6 bases for V and 3 bases for J; bases not matched to a gene: 3. Germline CDR1 and CDR2: SGHAT and FQNNGV. The CDR3 DNA sequence: TGTGCCAGCAGGCAGACTAGCGGGGGCTACAATGAGCAGTTCTTC. This codes for CASRQTSGGYNEQFF.

This rearrangement joins TRBV7-8 to TRBJ2-5, with TRBD1 matching 7 bases. The CDR3 has 17 residues. CDR1 and CDR2 (germline): SGHVS, FQNEAQ. V was pared by 5 bases and J by 3 bases, with 15 bases of the junction left unmatched. The CDR3 coding sequence is TGTGCCAGCAGCGTTCGCTATAGACAGGGCGGAAAAGAGACCCAGTACTTC. Its protein is CASSVRYRQGGKETQYF.

The J gene is TRBJ1-1, the V gene TRBV5-6; D perhaps matches TRBD1 (5 bases). Trimming left V 7 bases short and J 2 bases short, with 12 bases between. CDR1 is SGHDT, CDR2 YYEEEE, per germline. The CDR3 has 13 amino acids. The CDR3 DNA reads as TGTGCCAGCCGGGGGATGGCAAACACTGAAGCTTTCTTT. Amino acids: CASRGMANTEAFF.

The J gene is TRBJ2-2, the V gene TRBV9; possible D gene TRBD2, 5 bases. This CDR3 is 13 amino acids long. V lost 4 bases to trimming and J lost 4 bases, with 8 bases between them. The V gene's germline CDR1 is SGDLS and CDR2 YYNGEE. The CDR3 coding sequence is TGTGCCAGCAGCCCCCGGGGCACCGGGGAGCTGTTTTTT. Encoded protein: CASSPRGTGELFF.

This clone was observed a handful of times. This chain joins TRBV5-4 and TRBJ1-1; D is unclear. The CDR3 is 14 residues long. V gave up 2 bases and J gave up 1 base, with 9 bases separating them. Germline V gene sequence: CDR1 SGHNT, CDR2 YYREEE (reference sequence). CDR3 loop: CASSFSFGNTEAFF. The CDR3, as DNA: TGTGCCAGCAGCTTTTCCTTCGGGAACACTGAAGCTTTCTTT.